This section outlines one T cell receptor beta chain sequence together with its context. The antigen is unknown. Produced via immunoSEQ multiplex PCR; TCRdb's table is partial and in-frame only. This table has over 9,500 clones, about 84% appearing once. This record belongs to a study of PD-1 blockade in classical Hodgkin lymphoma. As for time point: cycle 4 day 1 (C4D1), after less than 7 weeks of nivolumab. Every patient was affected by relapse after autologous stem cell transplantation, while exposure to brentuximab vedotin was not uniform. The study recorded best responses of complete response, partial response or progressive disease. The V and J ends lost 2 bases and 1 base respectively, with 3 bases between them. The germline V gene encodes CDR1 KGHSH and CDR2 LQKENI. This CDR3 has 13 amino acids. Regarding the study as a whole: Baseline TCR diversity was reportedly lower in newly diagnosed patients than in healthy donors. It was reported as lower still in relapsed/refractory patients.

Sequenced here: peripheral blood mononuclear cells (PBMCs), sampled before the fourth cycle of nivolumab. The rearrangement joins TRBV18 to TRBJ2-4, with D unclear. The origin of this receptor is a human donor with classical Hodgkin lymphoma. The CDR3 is CASSPGAKNIQYF. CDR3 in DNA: TGTGCCAGCTCACCAGGGGCCAAAAACATTCAGTACTTC.